Many counts were recorded for the clone carrying this T cell receptor beta chain. The target antigen is unknown. The sample belongs to a study of T-cell reconstitution after alpha-beta-depleted transplantation in children. Regarding the study as a whole: Expanded graft clones numbering several hundred reportedly gave rise to alpha-beta T cells about two months after transplant. After one year, T-cell counts and TCRbeta diversity mostly came from new T cells. Surviving recipient cells, namely T cells and thymic progenitors, were the source of high day-60 TCRbeta diversity in some patients.

The germline CDR1 and CDR2 sequences are SGHRS and YFSETQ. This CDR3 is built from 15 residues. Trimming cost V 3 bases and J 4 bases; bases outside gene matches: 2. Unique molecular identifiers were used in preparing the TCRbeta library. MiXCR, applied by TCRdb to the PCR reads, yields one record per CDR3 protein. The data hold approximately 980,000 distinct CDR3 sequences, with under 30% observed a single time. Sequenced material: PBMCs, mostly from graft donor cells, taken 360 days after TCRalphabeta/CD19-depleted stem cell transplant. The TCR was taken from a boy in the first two years of life who had a stem cell transplant for SCID, so the T cells may come from the graft donor. The V gene is TRBV5-1, the J gene TRBJ2-2, with 11 positions matching TRBD2. CDR3 sequence reads: CASSSLAGGTGELFF. CDR3 in DNA: TGCGCCAGCAGCTCTCTAGCGGGAGGCACCGGGGAGCTGTTTTTT.